This T cell receptor beta chain is from a study of patients and donors after allogeneic stem cell transplantation. Germline CDR1 is DFQATT and CDR2 is SNEGSKA (reference sequence). The CDR3 loop spans 16 amino acids. V was clipped by 2 bases and J by 5 bases; unmatched bases: 10. TCRdb re-analysed the RT-PCR reads in MiXCR, keeping a single row per CDR3 protein. The table has roughly 940,000 distinct CDR3 sequences, roughly 18% seen once. This clonotype was counted only a few times. Sample: blood, either unsorted or a sorted T cell fraction (not recorded which). V and J are TRBV20-1 and TRBJ2-1; TRBD1 agrees at 9 bases. The sequence was obtained from a human donor who was either an allogeneic HSCT recipient or a stem cell or donor lymphocyte infusion donor (not recorded which). It is not recorded whose cells these are; they may come from a transplant donor. CDR3 protein: CSARSYLGTGNNEQFF. The CDR3 bases are TGCAGTGCTAGATCATATCTGGGGACAGGGAACAATGAGCAGTTCTTC.